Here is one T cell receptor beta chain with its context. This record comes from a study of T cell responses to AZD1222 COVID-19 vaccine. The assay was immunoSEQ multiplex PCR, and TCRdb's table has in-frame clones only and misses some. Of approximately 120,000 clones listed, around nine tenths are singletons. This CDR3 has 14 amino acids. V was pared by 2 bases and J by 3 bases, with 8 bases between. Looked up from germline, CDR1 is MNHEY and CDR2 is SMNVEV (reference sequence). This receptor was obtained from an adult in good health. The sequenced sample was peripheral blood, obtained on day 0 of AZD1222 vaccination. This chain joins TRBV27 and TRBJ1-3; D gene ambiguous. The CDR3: CASSLTSIGNTIYF. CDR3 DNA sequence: TGTGCCAGCAGTTTAACGTCGATTGGAAACACCATATATTTT.